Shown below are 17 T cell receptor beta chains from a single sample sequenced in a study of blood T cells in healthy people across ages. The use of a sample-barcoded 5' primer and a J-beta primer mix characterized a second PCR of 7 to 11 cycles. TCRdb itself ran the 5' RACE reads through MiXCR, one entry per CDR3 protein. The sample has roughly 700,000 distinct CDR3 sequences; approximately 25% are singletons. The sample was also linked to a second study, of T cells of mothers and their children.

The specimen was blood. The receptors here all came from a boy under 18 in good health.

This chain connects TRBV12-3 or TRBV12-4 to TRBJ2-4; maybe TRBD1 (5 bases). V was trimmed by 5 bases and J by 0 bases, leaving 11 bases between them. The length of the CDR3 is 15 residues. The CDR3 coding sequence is TGTGCCAGCAGTGTGAAGGGGCTAGCCAAAAACATTCAGTACTTC. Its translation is CASSVKGLAKNIQYF.

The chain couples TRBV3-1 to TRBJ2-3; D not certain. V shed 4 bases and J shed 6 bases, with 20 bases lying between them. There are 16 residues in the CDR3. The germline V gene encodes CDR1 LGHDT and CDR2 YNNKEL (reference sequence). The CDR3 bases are TGTGCCAGCAGCCCAATCAGAACTTCCCTGACGGATACGCAGTATTTT. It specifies CASSPIRTSLTDTQYF.

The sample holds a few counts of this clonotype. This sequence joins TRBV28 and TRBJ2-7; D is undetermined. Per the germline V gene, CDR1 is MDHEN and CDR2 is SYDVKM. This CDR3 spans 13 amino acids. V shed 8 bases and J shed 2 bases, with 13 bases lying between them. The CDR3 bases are TGTGCCAGCTCTCCGGTCTATCCCTACGAGCAGTACTTC. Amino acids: CASSPVYPYEQYF.

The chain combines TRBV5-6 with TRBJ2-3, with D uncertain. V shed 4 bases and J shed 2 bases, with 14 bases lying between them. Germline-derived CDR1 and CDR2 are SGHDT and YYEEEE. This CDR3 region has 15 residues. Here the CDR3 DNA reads TGTGCCAGCAGCGCCGGTGGGTCGTACACAGATACGCAGTATTTT. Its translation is CASSAGGSYTDTQYF.

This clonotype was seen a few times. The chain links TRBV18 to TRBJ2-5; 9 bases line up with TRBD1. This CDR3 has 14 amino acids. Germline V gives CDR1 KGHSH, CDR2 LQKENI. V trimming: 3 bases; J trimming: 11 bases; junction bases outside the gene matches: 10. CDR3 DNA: TGTGCCAGCTCACCGGGACAGGGTTTTGGGGAGCAGTACTTC. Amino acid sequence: CASSPGQGFGEQYF.

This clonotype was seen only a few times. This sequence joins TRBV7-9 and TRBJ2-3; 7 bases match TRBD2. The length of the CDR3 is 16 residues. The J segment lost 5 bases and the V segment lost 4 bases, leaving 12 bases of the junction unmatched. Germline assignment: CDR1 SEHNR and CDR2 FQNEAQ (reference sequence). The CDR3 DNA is TGTGCCAGCAGCTCCCCCGGGGGGATCCCGAGAGATACGCAGTATTTT. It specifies CASSSPGGIPRDTQYF.

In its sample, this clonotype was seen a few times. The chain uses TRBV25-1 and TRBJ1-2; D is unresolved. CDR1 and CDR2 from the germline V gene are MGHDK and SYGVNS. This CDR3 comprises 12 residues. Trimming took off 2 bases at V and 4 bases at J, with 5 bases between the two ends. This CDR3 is CASSEPSYGYTF. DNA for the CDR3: TGTGCCAGCAGTGAACCTTCCTATGGCTACACCTTC.

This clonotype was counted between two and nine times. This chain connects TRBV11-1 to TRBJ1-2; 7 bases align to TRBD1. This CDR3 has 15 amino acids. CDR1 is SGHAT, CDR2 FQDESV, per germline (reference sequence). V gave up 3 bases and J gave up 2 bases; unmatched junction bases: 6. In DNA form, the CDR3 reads TGTGCCAGCAGCTTCAGTCGAGGGGGCAACTATGGCTACACCTTC. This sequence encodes CASSFSRGGNYGYTF.

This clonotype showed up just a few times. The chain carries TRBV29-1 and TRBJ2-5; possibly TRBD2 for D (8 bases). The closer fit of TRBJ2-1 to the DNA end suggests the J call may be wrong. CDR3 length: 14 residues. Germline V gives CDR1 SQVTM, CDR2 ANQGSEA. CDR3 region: CSVPAGDRVNEQFF. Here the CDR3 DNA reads TGCAGCGTTCCAGCGGGAGACAGGGTCAATGAGCAGTTCTTC.

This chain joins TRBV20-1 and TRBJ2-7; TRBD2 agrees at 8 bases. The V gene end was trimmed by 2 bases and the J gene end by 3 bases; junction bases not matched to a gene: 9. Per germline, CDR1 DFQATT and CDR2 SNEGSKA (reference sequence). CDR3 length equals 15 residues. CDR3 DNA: TGCAGTGCTAGAAGGGTGGGGACTAGGGGCTACGAGCAGTACTTC. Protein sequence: CSARRVGTRGYEQYF.

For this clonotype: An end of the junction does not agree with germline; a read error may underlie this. The CDR3 loop is CSASPTGTQGTQYF. As DNA, the CDR3 is TGCAGTGCTAGCCCGACTGGAACACAAGGGACCCAGTACTTC. The chain uses TRBV20-1 and TRBJ2-5; no clear D gene. Germline CDR1 and CDR2: DFQATT and SNEGSKA (reference sequence). This CDR3 is 14 amino acids long.

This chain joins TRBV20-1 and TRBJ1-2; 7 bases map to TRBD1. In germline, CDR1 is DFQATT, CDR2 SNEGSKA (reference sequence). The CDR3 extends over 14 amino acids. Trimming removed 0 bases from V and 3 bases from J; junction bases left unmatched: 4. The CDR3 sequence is CSARDKGQYYGYTF. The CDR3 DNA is TGCAGTGCTAGAGATAAGGGACAGTACTATGGCTACACCTTC.

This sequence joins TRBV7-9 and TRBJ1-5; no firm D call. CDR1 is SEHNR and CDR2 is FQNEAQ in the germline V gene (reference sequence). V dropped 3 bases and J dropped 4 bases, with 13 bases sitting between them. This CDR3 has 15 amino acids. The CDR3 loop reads CASSLDPPFNQPQHF. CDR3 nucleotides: TGTGCCAGCAGCTTGGACCCCCCTTTTAATCAGCCCCAGCATTTT.

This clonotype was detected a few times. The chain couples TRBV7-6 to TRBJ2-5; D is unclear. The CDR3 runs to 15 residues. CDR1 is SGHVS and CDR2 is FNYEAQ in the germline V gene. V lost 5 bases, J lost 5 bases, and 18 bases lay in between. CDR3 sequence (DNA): TGTGCCAGCAGCCCCCCTTCGCCCCTTCGGGAGACCCAGTACTTC. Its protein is CASSPPSPLRETQYF.

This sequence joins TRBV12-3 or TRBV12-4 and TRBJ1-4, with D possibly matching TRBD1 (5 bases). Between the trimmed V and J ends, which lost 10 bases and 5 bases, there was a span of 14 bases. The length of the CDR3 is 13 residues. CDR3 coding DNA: TGTGCCACTGGAGGGGTTAGCAATGAAAAACTGTTTTTT. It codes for CATGGVSNEKLFF.

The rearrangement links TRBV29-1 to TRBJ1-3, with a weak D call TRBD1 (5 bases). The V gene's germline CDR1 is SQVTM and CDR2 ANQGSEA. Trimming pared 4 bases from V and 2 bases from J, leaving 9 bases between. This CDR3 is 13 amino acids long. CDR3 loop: CSVGGTPGNTIYF. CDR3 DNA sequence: TGCAGCGTTGGAGGGACCCCTGGAAACACCATATATTTT.

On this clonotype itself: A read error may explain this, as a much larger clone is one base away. The CDR3 spells CSASGTSYERYF. Here the CDR3 DNA reads TGCAGTGCTAGCGGGACCTCCTACGAGCGGTACTTC. The gene calls are TRBV20-1 and TRBJ2-7; D may match TRBD1 or TRBD2 (5 bases each). The CDR3 is 12 residues long. The V gene's germline CDR1 is DFQATT and CDR2 SNEGSKA (reference sequence).